This T cell receptor beta chain appears in the sequencing data of a study of blood T cell repertoires in COVID-19. Under the authors' procedure: The assay estimated nucleated cells by amplifying reference gene primers. Assay used: immunoSEQ multiplex PCR; TCRdb lists only in-frame clones, some missing. The D gene and trimming were derived from the DNA, and the V and J assignments and clone size from that table. This sample carries roughly 250,000 clones, around 90% of them seen once, and the ten largest clones take roughly 7.8%. Germline V gives CDR1 WNHNN, CDR2 SYGVQD (reference sequence). The CDR3 has 14 amino acids. Trimming at V came to 11 bases and at J to 8 bases, leaving 15 bases not matched to a gene.

The rearrangement joins TRBV10-1 to TRBJ1-2; 9 bases map to TRBD1. The clonotype was recovered from a man aged 60-69 years who had recovered from COVID-19. Material: peripheral blood. The DNA of the CDR3 is TGCGCCGCCTCAAGACGGGACAGGGAAACCGGCTACACCTTC. Residues: CAASRRDRETGYTF.